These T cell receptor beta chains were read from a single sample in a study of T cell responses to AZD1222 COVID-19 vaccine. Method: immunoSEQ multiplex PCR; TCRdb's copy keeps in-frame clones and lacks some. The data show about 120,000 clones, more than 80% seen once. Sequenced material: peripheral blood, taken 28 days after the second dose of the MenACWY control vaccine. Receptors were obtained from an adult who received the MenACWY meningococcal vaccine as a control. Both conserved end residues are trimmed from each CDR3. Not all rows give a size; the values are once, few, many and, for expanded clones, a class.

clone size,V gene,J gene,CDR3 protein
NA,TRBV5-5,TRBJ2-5,ASSLGLAGTHETQY
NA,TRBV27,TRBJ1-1,ASSLLMGDGAF
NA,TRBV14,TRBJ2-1,ASSQDLLVDEQF
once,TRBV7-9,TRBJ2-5,ASSSPIAGVFGETQY
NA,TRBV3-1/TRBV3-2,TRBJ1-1,ASIRDGEAF
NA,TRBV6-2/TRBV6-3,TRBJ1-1,ASSYRTENTEAF
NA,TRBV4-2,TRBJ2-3,ASSQNSGSTDTQY
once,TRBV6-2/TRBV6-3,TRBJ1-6,ASSPDRENSPLH
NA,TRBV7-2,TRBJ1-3,ASSSRTGSGNTIY
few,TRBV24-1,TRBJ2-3,ATSDHDGDTQY
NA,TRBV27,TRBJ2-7,ASSLSSSSDEQY
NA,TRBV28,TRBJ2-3,ATVTGGTDTQY
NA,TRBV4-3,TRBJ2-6,ASSQGTGSGANVLT
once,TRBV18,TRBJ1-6,ASSHDQGGTSPLH
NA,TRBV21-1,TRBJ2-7,ASSKSSQGEYEQY
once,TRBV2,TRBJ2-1,ASKTSGNLYNEQF
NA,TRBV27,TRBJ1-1,ASSPYSGGQALATEAF
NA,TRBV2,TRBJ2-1,ASIWGDSYNEQF
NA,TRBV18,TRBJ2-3,ASSRTGRTDTQY
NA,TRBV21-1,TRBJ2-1,ASSKAEGSTYNEQF
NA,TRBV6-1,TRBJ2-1,ASSEAEAYNEQF
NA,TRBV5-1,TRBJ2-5,ASSPRLAQETQY
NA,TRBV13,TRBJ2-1,ASRGLKYNEQF
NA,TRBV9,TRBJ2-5,ASSVGGLGPQETQY
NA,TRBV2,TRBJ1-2,ASSEDHSTGKGYT
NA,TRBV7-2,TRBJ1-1,ASSLARSRTEAF